The present TCR beta chain was sequenced within a study of Ad26.COV2.S vaccination and SARS-CoV-2 variants. About the study: Enrollment placed the donor in the COV1001 Ad26.COV2.S trial arm. Ad26.COV2.S shots went into the muscle once or twice, 56 days apart. Study-wide findings and caveats: Vaccinees reportedly had broad spike-specific CD8+ and CD4+ T cell responses.

This table comes from immunoSEQ multiplex PCR, and its TCRdb copy is limited to in-frame clones, with some not included. The sample carries about 460,000 clones, 89% recorded once. As for this clone: The antigen remains undetermined.

Germline assignment: CDR1 SGHVS and CDR2 FNYEAQ. With 1 base removed from V and 9 bases from J, the gap between germline ends came to 21 bases. The CDR3 length is 16 residues. Stated treatment: around 19 received Ad26.COV2.S at low or high dose, single or two shots; roughly five received placebo; per-sample allocation not given. Samples came from day 63 after the first vaccine or placebo injection. The shot given was an Ad26 vector that makes Wuhan-strain SARS-CoV-2 spike. This clonotype was obtained from a person between 18 and 65 years old who received the Ad26.COV2.S COVID-19 vaccine or a placebo. The chain carries TRBV7-6 and TRBJ1-1; D is undetermined. This specimen was peripheral blood, taken in a trial of Ad26.COV2.S vaccine versus placebo. The CDR3 DNA is TGTGCCAGCAGCTTAGGCGGAGGGCCGACGAATCCGAAAGCTTTCTTT. Translated: CASSLGGGPTNPKAFF.